Listed here is a single TCR beta chain. Its antigen is not known. The source of the sample is a study of shared clonotypes between healthy human individuals. Study-level points and caveats: When compared with the clonotypes that were shared by all four sorted-subset donors, the non-shared clonotypes turned out to have lower generation probabilities.

In the original analysis: Junction-only immunoSEQ data arrived without quality scores, meaning filtering differed. Profiled with immunoSEQ multiplex PCR; TCRdb holds only in-frame clones, not every one. V, J and clone size are those of that table, while D and trimming were read from the DNA. The table has around 2.5 million clones, 80% to 95% seen once; the top ten hold about 0.34%. The CDR3 has 13 amino acids. V was trimmed by 6 bases and J by 4 bases, leaving 16 bases between them. CDR1 and CDR2 from the germline V gene are SQVTM and ANQGSEA. All donors were healthy HIV-negative adults lacking recent acute infections or vaccinations.

The sample consisted of naive CD4+ T cells from PBMCs. Subset indicated: CD45RA+ positively selected. This chain joins TRBV29-1 and TRBJ2-7; D gene uncertain. The receptor comes from a man between 18 and 35 years old in good health. Some clones in this sample may be carry-over from other donors' samples. CDR3 residues: CSVRRAEVYEQYF. For the CDR3, the DNA is TGCAGCGTCCGTCGGGCAGAGGTGTACGAGCAGTACTTC.